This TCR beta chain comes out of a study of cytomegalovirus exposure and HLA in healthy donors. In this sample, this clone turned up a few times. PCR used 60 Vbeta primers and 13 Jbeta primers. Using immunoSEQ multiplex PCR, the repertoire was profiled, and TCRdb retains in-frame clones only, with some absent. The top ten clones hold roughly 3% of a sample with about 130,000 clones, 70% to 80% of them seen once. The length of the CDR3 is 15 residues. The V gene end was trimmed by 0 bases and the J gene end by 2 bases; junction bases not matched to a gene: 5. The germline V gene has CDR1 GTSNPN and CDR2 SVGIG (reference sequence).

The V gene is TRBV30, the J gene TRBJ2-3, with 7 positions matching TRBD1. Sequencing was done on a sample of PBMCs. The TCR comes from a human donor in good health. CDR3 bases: TGTGCCTGGAGTGTAGGTACAGGGGTCACAGATACGCAGTATTTT. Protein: CAWSVGTGVTDTQYF. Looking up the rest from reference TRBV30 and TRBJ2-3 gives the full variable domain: SQTIHQWPATLVQPVGSPLSLECTVEGTSNPNLYWYRQAAGRGLQLLFYSVGIGQISSEVPQNLSASRPQDRQFILSSKKLLLSDSGFYLCAWSVGTGVTDTQYFGPGTRLTVL.